The 26 T cell receptor beta chains listed next were all sequenced from one sample in a study of blood T cell repertoires in COVID-19. Assay: immunoSEQ multiplex PCR; the TCRdb copy retains only in-frame clones and omits some. The data show tens of thousands of clones, 65% to 90% seen once. The sample was peripheral blood. The receptors derive from a man aged 45-65 years with COVID-19, enrolled during active disease.

This clone was seen a few times. The chain recombines TRBV24-1 with TRBJ2-7; TRBD2 agrees at 9 bases. V lost 5 bases to trimming and J lost 4 bases; unmatched junction nucleotides: 14. The germline V gene encodes CDR1 KGHDR and CDR2 SFDVKD. The CDR3 consists of 17 residues. CDR3 sequence (DNA): TGTGCCACCAGTGGCTTGAGTAGCGGGAGTGGTCTATACGAGCAGTACTTC. Amino acids: CATSGLSSGSGLYEQYF.

The chain recombines TRBV30 with TRBJ2-2; the match to TRBD1 covers 9 bases. The V and J ends lost 2 bases and 6 bases, in that order; junction bases with no gene match: 10. Looked up from germline, CDR1 is GTSNPN and CDR2 is SVGIG (reference sequence). The CDR3 totals 16 residues. The CDR3 DNA sequence: TGTGCCTGGAGTCGCATTGGGGACAGGGTTTCCGGGGAGCTGTTTTTT. Protein: CAWSRIGDRVSGELFF.

The rearrangement links TRBV5-1 to TRBJ2-1; TRBD1 might be the D (5 bases). Germline V lookup: CDR1 SGHRS, CDR2 YFSETQ. The CDR3 sequence is 13 residues long. The V gene lost 3 bases and the J gene lost 4 bases, with 8 bases spanning the gap. Written as DNA, the CDR3 is TGCGCCAGCAGCTCCCAGGGTTACAATGAGCAGTTCTTC. Protein product: CASSSQGYNEQFF.

The genes are TRBV5-4 and TRBJ1-1; no definite D call. This CDR3 is 13 amino acids long. Germline loops: CDR1 SGHNT, CDR2 YYREEE (reference sequence). The V and J ends lost 4 bases and 0 bases respectively, with 7 bases between them. CDR3 in amino acids: CASSETVNTEAFF. The DNA for the CDR3 is TGTGCCAGCAGCGAAACGGTGAACACTGAAGCTTTCTTT. The entire variable domain, with the rest obtained from reference TRBV5-4 and TRBJ1-1, is as follows: ETGVTQSPTHLIKTRGQQVTLRCSSQSGHNTVSWYQQALGQGPQFIFQYYREEENGRGNFPPRFSGLQFPNYSSELNVNALELDDSALYLCASSETVNTEAFFGQGTRLTVV.

V and J are TRBV10-2 and TRBJ2-7, with D possibly being TRBD1 (6 bases). V was shortened by 7 bases and J by 7 bases, with 17 bases between the two germline ends. Per germline, CDR1 WSHSY and CDR2 SAAADI. The length of the CDR3 is 13 residues. Written as DNA, the CDR3 is TGCGCCAGCATTGGACAGACTAAGGGTGAGCAGTACTTC. Translated, it gives CASIGQTKGEQYF.

This rearrangement joins TRBV6-1 to TRBJ2-1, with 9 bases aligning to TRBD1. The trim removed 6 bases at V and 12 bases at J, leaving 6 bases unmatched. This CDR3 spans 12 amino acids. Per germline, CDR1 MNHNS and CDR2 SASEGT. The CDR3 loop is CASRQQGAGQFF. As DNA, the CDR3 is TGTGCCAGCAGGCAACAGGGGGCTGGGCAGTTCTTC.

The chain links TRBV6-2 or TRBV6-3 to TRBJ2-3, with 14 bases matching TRBD2. The CDR3 is 20 residues long. The V segment lost 2 bases and the J segment 0 bases; nucleotides outside the gene matches: 10. Looked up from germline, CDR1 is MNHEY and CDR2 is SVGEGT. CDR3 sequence reads: CASSYPRLAGGILSTDTQYF. The CDR3 DNA follows: TGTGCCAGCAGTTACCCCAGACTAGCGGGAGGGATCCTCAGCACAGATACGCAGTATTTT.

This clone was counted a single time. V usage is TRBV27 and J usage is TRBJ2-6; no clear D. V lost 5 bases, J lost 4 bases, and 6 bases lay in between. Germline CDR1 is MNHEY and CDR2 is SMNVEV (reference sequence). This CDR3 spans 13 amino acids. The CDR3: CASSQSGANVLTF. In nucleotides, the CDR3 is TGTGCCAGCAGTCAATCCGGGGCCAACGTCCTGACTTTC.

The V and J genes are TRBV27 and TRBJ2-3; 16 nucleotides agree with TRBD2. The J segment lost 6 bases and the V segment lost 4 bases, leaving 10 bases of the junction unmatched. CDR1 is MNHEY and CDR2 is SMNVEV in the germline V gene (reference sequence). The CDR3 spans 18 residues. Written as DNA, the CDR3 is TGTGCCAGCAGTTCTCCCGGGACTAGCGGGAGGGCCCTCGATACGCAGTATTTT. It codes for CASSSPGTSGRALDTQYF.

The chain is built from TRBV11-2 and TRBJ2-3; D unresolved. V lost 4 bases, J lost 7 bases, and 9 bases lay in between. Germline CDR1 SGHAT, CDR2 FQNNGV. The CDR3 has 12 amino acids. CDR3 protein: CASSSRPHTQYF. DNA for the CDR3: TGTGCCAGCAGCTCTAGGCCCCATACGCAGTATTTT.

The J gene is TRBJ1-6, the V gene TRBV5-5; 7 positions agree with TRBD1. There are 15 residues in the CDR3. J lost 8 bases, V lost 4 bases, and 9 bases had no gene match. CDR1 and CDR2 from the germline V gene are SGHKS and YYEKEE (reference sequence). The CDR3 coding sequence is TGTGCCAGCAGCCGTGTTGACAGGGACTATTCACCCCTCCACTTT. Amino acid sequence: CASSRVDRDYSPLHF.

This clone has just one count. The chain joins TRBV30 to TRBJ1-1; unclear D gene. The V end lost 1 base, the J end lost 10 bases, and 10 bases lay between the germline ends. The CDR3 spans 11 residues. Germline V gene sequence: CDR1 GTSNPN, CDR2 SVGIG (reference sequence). CDR3 nucleotides: TGTGCCTGGAGTGCAACCTTTAGAGCTTTCTTT. Encoded protein: CAWSATFRAFF. The whole variable domain, remainder taken from reference TRBV30 and TRBJ1-1, is SQTIHQWPATLVQPVGSPLSLECTVEGTSNPNLYWYRQAAGRGLQLLFYSVGIGQISSEVPQNLSASRPQDRQFILSSKKLLLSDSGFYLCAWSATFRAFFGQGTRLTVV.

The rearrangement joins TRBV7-3 to TRBJ2-1; the match to TRBD1 covers 8 bases. J lost 9 bases, V lost 5 bases, and 15 bases had no gene match. The CDR3 contains 16 residues. Germline-derived CDR1 and CDR2 are SGHTA and FQGTGA. The CDR3 nucleotides read TGTGCCAGCAGCCGCACAGGGGGGCCCCGGACGACTGAGCAGTTCTTC. It translates to CASSRTGGPRTTEQFF.

This chain connects TRBV5-8 to TRBJ2-1, with D tentatively TRBD2 (6 bases). The CDR3 covers 14 residues. V lost 7 bases and J 2 bases, leaving 13 bases between the germline ends. The germline V gene has CDR1 SGHTS and CDR2 YDEGEE. The CDR3 region has the DNA TGTGCCAGCGAGACTAGTTTTACCTACAATGAGCAGTTCTTC. Its translation is CASETSFTYNEQFF.

The chain is built from TRBV14 and TRBJ2-7, with a weak D call TRBD2 (5 bases). Per germline, CDR1 SGHDN and CDR2 FVKESK. The V and J ends lost 9 bases and 7 bases respectively, with 10 bases between them. The CDR3 extends over 10 amino acids. The chain's CDR3 is CARPGWEQYF. CDR3 DNA: TGTGCCAGGCCGGGGTGGGAGCAGTACTTC.

The gene calls are TRBV5-1 and TRBJ1-1; 8 positions agree with TRBD1. CDR3 length: 14 amino acids. The V segment lost 4 bases and the J segment 5 bases; nucleotides outside the gene matches: 7. Germline CDR1 is SGHRS and CDR2 is YFSETQ. CDR3 protein: CASSLQGDLTEAFF. In DNA form, the CDR3 reads TGCGCCAGCAGCCTACAGGGGGATTTGACTGAAGCTTTCTTT.

The rearrangement joins TRBV7-6 to TRBJ2-7, with TRBD1 matching over 7 bases. Germline trimming cut 4 bases from V and 12 bases from J; bases unmatched to any gene: 12. Germline lookup yields CDR1 SGHVS and CDR2 FNYEAQ. The CDR3 runs 13 residues. The CDR3 spells CASSSRYGTELYF. The DNA of the CDR3 is TGTGCCAGCAGCTCCAGGTACGGGACAGAGTTGTACTTC. The full variable domain, its missing parts supplied by reference TRBV7-6 and TRBJ2-7, is GAGVSQSPRYKVTKRGQDVALRCDPISGHVSLYWYRQALGQGPEFLTYFNYEAQQDKSGLPNDRFSAERPEGSISTLTIQRTEQRDSAMYRCASSSRYGTELYFGPGTRLTVT.

This clone was counted a few times. The chain recombines TRBV10-2 with TRBJ1-1; 9 bases map to TRBD1. CDR3 length: 14 amino acids. CDR1 and CDR2 from the germline V gene are WSHSY and SAAADI. Losses at the gene ends were 5 bases for V and 7 bases for J; bases not matched to a gene: 8. DNA for the CDR3: TGCGCCAGCAGTAGTCTACAGGGGGCGGATGAAGCTTTCTTT. Protein sequence: CASSSLQGADEAFF.

This chain connects TRBV5-4 to TRBJ2-7; the D gene is possibly TRBD1 (6 bases). The CDR3 spans 16 residues. Germline V CDR1 and CDR2: SGHNT, YYREEE (reference sequence). V lost 0 bases and J lost 4, with 17 bases in between. The CDR3 spells CASSLVPLGQPYEQYF. For the CDR3, the DNA is TGTGCCAGCAGCTTGGTGCCCCTGGGACAACCATACGAGCAGTACTTC.

The V call is TRBV19, the J call TRBJ2-2, with 7 bases that match TRBD1. This CDR3 is built from 15 residues. Losses at the gene ends were 5 bases for V and 5 bases for J; bases not matched to a gene: 8. Germline CDR1 and CDR2: LNHDA and SQIVND (reference sequence). CDR3 in amino acids: CASSFLTGLTGELFF. The CDR3 DNA reads as TGTGCCAGTAGTTTCCTGACAGGGTTGACCGGGGAGCTGTTTTTT.

The sample holds one count of this clone. The chain uses TRBV6-5 and TRBJ1-4; 10 nucleotides match TRBD1. The CDR3 is 14 residues long. Trimming at V came to 5 bases and at J to 6 bases, leaving 3 bases not matched to a gene. Looked up from germline, CDR1 is MNHEY and CDR2 is SVGAGI. CDR3 nucleotides: TGTGCCAGCAGTAGAGGGACAGGGGATGAAAAACTGTTTTTT. As protein: CASSRGTGDEKLFF.

The CDR3 loop reads CASSYSDLVADTQYF. CDR3 DNA sequence: TGTGCCAGCAGTTACTCCGATCTAGTCGCAGATACGCAGTATTTT. J is TRBJ2-3 and V is TRBV6-6; D gene ambiguous. Germline V gene data show CDR1 as MNHNY and CDR2 as SVGAGI (reference sequence). This CDR3 comprises 15 residues. Between the trimmed V and J ends, which lost 0 bases and 4 bases, there was a span of 11 bases.

This chain uses TRBV5-1 with TRBJ2-5; 7 bases are shared with TRBD2. The CDR3 is made up of 16 amino acids. Trimming took 1 base from V and 1 from J; bases not matched to a gene: 7. Germline V gene lookup returns CDR1 SGHRS and CDR2 YFSETQ. The CDR3, as DNA: TGCGCCAGCAGCTTGAGAGGTGCTAGCGGCCAAGAGACCCAGTACTTC. This gives the protein CASSLRGASGQETQYF.

The chain couples TRBV18 to TRBJ1-5; possible D gene TRBD1, 6 bases. Trimming shortened V by 5 bases and J by 7 bases, and 15 bases separated the two germline ends. The CDR3 contains 14 residues. Germline V gives CDR1 KGHSH, CDR2 LQKENI. Here the CDR3 DNA reads TGTGCCAGCTCATCTACACAGGGAGACCAGCCCCAGCATTTT. This sequence encodes CASSSTQGDQPQHF.

The genes are TRBV5-6 and TRBJ2-1; 10 bases are a match to TRBD2. The CDR3 is 16 residues long. V shed 2 bases and J 5 bases; nucleotides not matched to a gene: 7. Germline V gene lookup returns CDR1 SGHDT and CDR2 YYEEEE. The DNA for the CDR3 is TGTGCCAGCAGCTTCGAGCGGGGGGGAACCCACAATGAGCAGTTCTTC. It codes for CASSFERGGTHNEQFF.

V is TRBV6-6 and J is TRBJ2-1; 11 bases are a match to TRBD2. Germline values: CDR1 MNHNY, CDR2 SVGAGI (reference sequence). The V and J ends lost 6 bases and 3 bases, in that order; junction bases with no gene match: 7. The CDR3 sequence is 16 residues long. CDR3 DNA: TGTGCCAGCAGCCCCCCCGGGACTAGCGGCTACAATGAGCAGTTCTTC. Its protein product is CASSPPGTSGYNEQFF.